The rows below give T cell receptor beta chains drawn from one sample of a study of post-analysis software for immune sequencing data. Each CDR3 protein gets one entry after TCRdb re-called the PCR reads with MiXCR. The sample has hundreds of thousands of distinct CDR3 sequences, about 50% seen once. The sample comprised blood. These receptors originate from a girl between 5 and 17 years old with multiple sclerosis. Both conserved end residues are part of each CDR3. A D gene is named only where the DNA matches it firmly. The size field is filled for only some rows; it gives once, few, many or a size class.

v_call	clone_size	d_call	j_call	cdr3_length	cdr3_nt	cdr3_aa
TRBV28	NA	NA	TRBJ1-5	12	TGTGCCACCCCCAACGGAAATCAGCCCCAGCATTTT	CATPNGNQPQHF
TRBV10-3	NA	TRBD2	TRBJ2-1	14	TGTGCCACCGTCGGGACTAGCGGGAGACATGAGCAGTTCTTC	CATVGTSGRHEQFF
TRBV12-3/TRBV12-4	NA	NA	TRBJ1-1	15	TGTGCCAGCGATCCAGGCCGGGGGGAGGTTACTGAAGCTTTCTTT	CASDPGRGEVTEAFF
TRBV20-1	NA	NA	TRBJ2-5	14	TGCAGTGCGGCGAGAAGGGCAACCCAAGAGACCCAGTACTTC	CSAARRATQETQYF
TRBV20-1	NA	NA	TRBJ2-7	13	TGCAGTGCGGACGAGGGCCGCTCCTACGAGCAGTACTTC	CSADEGRSYEQYF
TRBV3-1	few	NA	TRBJ2-1	19	TGTGCCAGCAGCCATATGGGTGTCGGACTAAGGCGGAATTATAATGAGCAGTTCTTC	CASSHMGVGLRRNYNEQFF
TRBV29-1	NA	TRBD2	TRBJ2-7	16	TGCAGCGCTCAGACCATGACTAGCGGGAGCCCCTACGAGCAGTACTTC	CSAQTMTSGSPYEQYF
TRBV5-1	NA	TRBD1	TRBJ2-7	14	TGCGCCAGCAGCTTAACAGGGACAGCGGCCGAGCAGTACTTC	CASSLTGTAAEQYF
TRBV25-1	NA	NA	TRBJ2-3	17	TGTGCCAGCAGTGAAACCGGGATCCGACTTCTTACAGATACGCAGTATTTT	CASSETGIRLLTDTQYF
TRBV12-3/TRBV12-4	few	TRBD1	TRBJ2-7	15	TGTGCCAGCAGTTCGACAGGGATAGGATCCTACGAGCAGTACTTC	CASSSTGIGSYEQYF
TRBV14	NA	NA	TRBJ2-3	13	TGTGCCAGCAGCCCGAAGGAACGGGGTACGCAGTATTTT	CASSPKERGTQYF
TRBV20-1	NA	NA	TRBJ2-1	14	TGCAGTGCCCCCTGCCTCCCCCCTACAAATGAGCAGTTCTTC	CSAPCLPPTNEQFF
TRBV6-2/TRBV6-3	few	TRBD2	TRBJ2-1	16	TGTGCCAGCAGTTACCCTACCGGGGGGGCTTGGAATGAGCAGTTCTTC	CASSYPTGGAWNEQFF
TRBV18	NA	TRBD1	TRBJ1-6	17	TGTGCCAGCCCACCACCGACCACCGGGACAGGGCGATCACCCCTCCACTTT	CASPPPTTGTGRSPLHF
TRBV5-5	NA	NA	TRBJ2-7	14	TGTGCCAGCAGCTTGAATCCTCAATCCTACGAGCAGTACTTC	CASSLNPQSYEQYF
TRBV29-1	NA	NA	TRBJ2-7	14	TGCAGCGTCAAAGGACGGGACATCTCCTACGAGCAGTACTTC	CSVKGRDISYEQYF
TRBV5-1	once	NA	TRBJ1-1	15	TGCGCCAGCAGCTTAAAGCCGAGCTTGAACACTGAAGCTTTCTTT	CASSLKPSLNTEAFF
TRBV29-1	few	NA	TRBJ2-7	13	TGCAGCGTCACAGGGCTGAACTCCTACGAGCAGTACTTC	CSVTGLNSYEQYF
TRBV5-1	few	NA	TRBJ2-1	16	TGCGCCAGCAGCTTGGGGGTAGCAGGCTCCCACAATGAGCAGTTCTTC	CASSLGVAGSHNEQFF
TRBV20-1	NA	NA	TRBJ2-2	16	TGCAGTGCCAGAGGTTACGGCAGTACGAACACCGGGGAGCTGTTTTTT	CSARGYGSTNTGELFF
TRBV5-5	few	TRBD2	TRBJ2-7	15	TGTGCCAGCAGCTTGGCTGCGGGAGGGCCCTACGAGCAGTACTTC	CASSLAAGGPYEQYF
TRBV29-1	few	NA	TRBJ1-2	13	TGCAGCGTTGAAGATCGGTCCTCCGGGGGCTACACCTTC	CSVEDRSSGGYTF
TRBV12-3/TRBV12-4	NA	TRBD1	TRBJ1-2	15	TGTGCCAGCAGTCCTATGGGACAGCCTAACTATGGCTACACCTTC	CASSPMGQPNYGYTF
TRBV29-1	NA	NA	TRBJ2-7	12	TGCAGCGGAGGAGAACACGGCTACGAGCAGTACTTC	CSGGEHGYEQYF
TRBV4-1	NA	NA	TRBJ2-1	15	TGCGCCAGCAGCCAAGATCAGGGAACCTACAATGAGCAGTTCTTC	CASSQDQGTYNEQFF
TRBV29-1	NA	NA	TRBJ2-6	13	TGCAGCATCGTCACGGGGTTTTCAAACGTCCTGACTTTC	CSIVTGFSNVLTF
TRBV7-2	NA	TRBD2	TRBJ2-7	15	TGTGCCAGCAGCGCCGGACTAGCGGCACCCTACGAGCAGTACTTC	CASSAGLAAPYEQYF
TRBV9	NA	NA	TRBJ2-7	16	TGTGCCAGCAGCGTAGATGGGCCGGAGAGGGGCTACGAGCAGTACTTC	CASSVDGPERGYEQYF
TRBV5-1	NA	NA	TRBJ1-1	15	TGCGCCAGCAGTATGACGGGGACGGTGAACACTGAAGCTTTCTTT	CASSMTGTVNTEAFF
TRBV6-5	NA	TRBD1	TRBJ1-4	15	TGTGCCAGCAGCTCCCGGACAGGGAGGAGCGAAAAACTGTTTTTT	CASSSRTGRSEKLFF
TRBV7-3	NA	NA	TRBJ2-5	15	TGTGCCAGCAGCCCTCCCGGGAAGGGTGAAGAGACCCAGTACTTC	CASSPPGKGEETQYF
TRBV3-1	NA	TRBD1	TRBJ1-1	17	TGTGCCAGCAGCTTAGTACCTTGGACAGGGCCTAACACTGAAGCTTTCTTT	CASSLVPWTGPNTEAFF
TRBV6-1	NA	NA	TRBJ1-1	19	TGTGCCAGCAGGCACGTCGTGTTTCGGGGAGGGAATCGAACACTGCAAGCTTTCTTT	CASRHVVFRGGNRTLQAFF
TRBV3-1	once	TRBD2	TRBJ2-5	16	TGTGCCAGCAGCCACGAAGCGGGAGGGCCGCGGGAGACCCAGTACTTC	CASSHEAGGPRETQYF
TRBV7-6	few	TRBD2	TRBJ2-5	16	TGTGCCAGCAGCTTAGGGGCTAGCGGGCTCCAAGAGACCCAGTACTTC	CASSLGASGLQETQYF
TRBV7-2	NA	NA	TRBJ2-7	15	TGTGCCAGCAGGAGAGACAGGGAGGGGTCCTACGAGCAGTACTTC	CASRRDREGSYEQYF
TRBV12-3/TRBV12-4	few	TRBD2	TRBJ2-7	17	TGTGCCAGCAGTACATGGACTAGCGGGAGGATCTCCTACGAGCAGTACTTC	CASSTWTSGRISYEQYF
TRBV20-1	NA	TRBD1	TRBJ2-1	13	TGCAGTGCAGGGGACAGGGGGATCAATGAGCAGTTCTTC	CSAGDRGINEQFF
TRBV7-3	NA	NA	TRBJ2-7	14	TGTGCCAGCAGCTTAAGATCGGTCTCCGACGAGCAGTACTTC	CASSLRSVSDEQYF
TRBV5-1	NA	TRBD2	TRBJ2-5	13	TGCGCCAGCAGGCCGGGACTAGCGGAGACCCAGTACTTC	CASRPGLAETQYF
TRBV7-3	few	TRBD1	TRBJ2-7	16	TGTGCCAGCAGCTTGGACAGGGCAAGGAGCTCCTACGAGCAGTACTTC	CASSLDRARSSYEQYF
TRBV29-1	few	TRBD2	TRBJ2-7	15	TGCAGCGTTGAAGGGCGTGGCGGGGGGTCCTACGAGCAGTACTTC	CSVEGRGGGSYEQYF
TRBV29-1	NA	NA	TRBJ2-6	15	TGCAGCGCCGGGCAGACCGTATCTGGGGCCAACGTCCTGACTTTC	CSAGQTVSGANVLTF
TRBV5-1	few	TRBD2	TRBJ2-7	18	TGCGCCAGCAGCTCATCCGAGTTAACGACTAGCGGGGCCTACGAGCAGTACTTC	CASSSSELTTSGAYEQYF
TRBV29-1	NA	TRBD2	TRBJ2-1	15	TGCAGCGTCGGACTAGCGGGAAAAACTTACAATGAGCAGTTCTTC	CSVGLAGKTYNEQFF
TRBV11-2	NA	NA	TRBJ2-7	15	TGTGCCAGCAGCTTAGACACGACAGTCTCCTACGAGCAGTACTTC	CASSLDTTVSYEQYF
TRBV4-1	NA	NA	TRBJ2-7	14	TGCGCCAGCAGCCACCCGGACAGTCCCTACGAGCAGTACTTC	CASSHPDSPYEQYF
TRBV7-8	few	NA	TRBJ2-7	15	TGTGCCAGCAGCGGGACTTCCAAAGGATCCTACGAGCAGTACTTC	CASSGTSKGSYEQYF
TRBV7-9	NA	NA	TRBJ1-2	14	TGTGCCAGCAGCCGAACGTCGGATCACTATGGCTACACCTTC	CASSRTSDHYGYTF
TRBV12-3/TRBV12-4	few	NA	TRBJ2-1	15	TGTGCCAGCAGTTTAGGGCCTGGCTCCTACAATGAGCAGTTCTTC	CASSLGPGSYNEQFF
TRBV25-1	NA	NA	TRBJ2-7	14	TGTGCCGGCAGTGAACCGGGGGAAACCTACGAGCAGTACTTC	CAGSEPGETYEQYF
TRBV5-1	few	NA	TRBJ2-1	12	TGCGCCAGCAGCTTGCAGTACAATGAGCAGTTCTTC	CASSLQYNEQFF
TRBV12-3/TRBV12-4	few	TRBD2	TRBJ2-3	14	TGTGCCAGCAGTTCACTAGCGCCCACAGATACGCAGTATTTT	CASSSLAPTDTQYF
TRBV9	NA	TRBD2	TRBJ2-3	16	TGTGCCAGCAGCGTAGCGGGCGGGGGGGAAACAGATACGCAGTATTTT	CASSVAGGGETDTQYF
TRBV7-9	NA	NA	TRBJ1-5	14	TGTGCCAGCAGCGGGGCCAATAGCAATCAGCCCCAGCATTTT	CASSGANSNQPQHF